This entry concerns a single TCR beta chain. The data were obtained in a study of blood T cell repertoires in COVID-19. Turning to the study itself: COVID-19 samples from acute and convalescent phases originated in the United States, Italy and Spain. T cells, B-cell-depleted T cells, or PBMCs provided the cDNA or gDNA that served as material.

Original methodology: How many nucleated cells were present was estimated from reference gene primer amplification. Libraries were prepared by immunoSEQ multiplex PCR; TCRdb keeps only in-frame clonotypes and omits some of them. V, J and clone size derive from that table, while D and trimming were established from the DNA sequence. The top ten hold about 25% of the sample, which has roughly 38,000 clones, roughly 90% seen once. Germline V gene lookup returns CDR1 MNHEY and CDR2 SVGAGI. The CDR3 runs to 13 residues. Trimming pared 5 bases from V and 6 bases from J, leaving 11 bases between. This chain links TRBV6-5 with TRBJ2-4; possible D gene TRBD2, 6 bases. The receptor was derived from a man aged 55-75 years with active or convalescent COVID-19. The sample comprised peripheral blood. CDR3 residues: CASSPAGGNIQYF. The DNA of the CDR3 is TGTGCCAGCAGTCCAGCGGGCGGAAACATTCAGTACTTC.